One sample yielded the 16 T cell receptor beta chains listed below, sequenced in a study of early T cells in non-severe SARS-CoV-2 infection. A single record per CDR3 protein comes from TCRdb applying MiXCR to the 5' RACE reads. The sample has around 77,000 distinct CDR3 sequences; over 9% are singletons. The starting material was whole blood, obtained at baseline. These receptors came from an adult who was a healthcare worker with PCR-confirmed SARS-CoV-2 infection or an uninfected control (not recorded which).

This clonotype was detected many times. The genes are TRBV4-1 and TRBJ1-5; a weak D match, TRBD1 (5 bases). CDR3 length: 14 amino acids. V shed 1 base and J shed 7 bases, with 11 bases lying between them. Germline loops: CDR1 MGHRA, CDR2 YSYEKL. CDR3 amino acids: CASSQGPGGQPQHF. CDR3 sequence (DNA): TGCGCCAGCAGCCAAGGCCCCGGGGGGCAGCCCCAGCATTTT.

The CDR3 loop is CASSPPGNRVTQYF. In DNA, the CDR3 is TGTGCCAGCAGCCCTCCGGGGAATCGTGTTACGCAGTATTTT. The chain carries TRBV7-2 and TRBJ2-3; D may be TRBD2 (5 bases). This CDR3 contains 14 residues. Germline V gene sequence: CDR1 SGHTA, CDR2 FQGNSA. Trimming stripped 5 bases from V and 8 bases from J, with 17 bases between.

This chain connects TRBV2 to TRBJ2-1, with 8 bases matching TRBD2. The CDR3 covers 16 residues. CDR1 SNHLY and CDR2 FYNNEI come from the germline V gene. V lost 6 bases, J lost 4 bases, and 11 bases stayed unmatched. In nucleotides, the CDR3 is TGTGCCAGCAGGGCCCCCGGGGGGGTGGGTTACAATGAGCAGTTCTTC. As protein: CASRAPGGVGYNEQFF.

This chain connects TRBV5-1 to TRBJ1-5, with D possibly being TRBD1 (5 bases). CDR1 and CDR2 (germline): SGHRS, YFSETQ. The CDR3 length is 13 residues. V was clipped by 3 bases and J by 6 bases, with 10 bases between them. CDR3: CASSYGDSQPQHF. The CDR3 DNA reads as TGCGCCAGCAGCTATGGTGACAGTCAGCCCCAGCATTTT.

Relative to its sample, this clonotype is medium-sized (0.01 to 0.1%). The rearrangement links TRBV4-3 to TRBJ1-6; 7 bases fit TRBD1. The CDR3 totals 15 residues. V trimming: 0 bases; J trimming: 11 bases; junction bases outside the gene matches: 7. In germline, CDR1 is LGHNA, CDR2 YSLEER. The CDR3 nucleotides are TGCGCCAGCAGCCAAGATCTTCTAGGGACAGCACCCCTCCACTTT. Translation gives CASSQDLLGTAPLHF.

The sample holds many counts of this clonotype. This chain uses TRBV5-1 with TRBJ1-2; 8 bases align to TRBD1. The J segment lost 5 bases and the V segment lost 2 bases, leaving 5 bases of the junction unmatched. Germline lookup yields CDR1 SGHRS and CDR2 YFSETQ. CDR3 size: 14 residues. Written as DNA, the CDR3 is TGCGCCAGCAGCTTTGGAGGACAGGGATATGGCTACACCTTC. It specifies CASSFGGQGYGYTF.

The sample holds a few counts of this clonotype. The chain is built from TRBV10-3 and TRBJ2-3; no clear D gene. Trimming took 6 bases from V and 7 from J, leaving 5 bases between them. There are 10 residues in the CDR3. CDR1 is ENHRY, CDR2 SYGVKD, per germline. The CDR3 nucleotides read TGTGCCATCAGGGGGAATACGCAGTATTTT. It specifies CAIRGNTQYF.

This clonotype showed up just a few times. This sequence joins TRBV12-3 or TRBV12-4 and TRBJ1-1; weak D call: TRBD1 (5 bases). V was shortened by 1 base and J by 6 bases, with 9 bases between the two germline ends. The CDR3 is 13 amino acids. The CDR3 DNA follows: TGTGCCAGCAGTTTAGGGGGCACGGCTGAAGCTTTCTTT. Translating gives CASSLGGTAEAFF.

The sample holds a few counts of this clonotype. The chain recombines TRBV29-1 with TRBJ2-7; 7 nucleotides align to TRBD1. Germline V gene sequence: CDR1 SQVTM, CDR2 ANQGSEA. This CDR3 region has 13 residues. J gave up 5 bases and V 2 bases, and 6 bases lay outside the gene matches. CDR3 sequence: CSVETRQGDEQYF. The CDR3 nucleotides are TGCAGCGTTGAAACCCGGCAGGGGGACGAGCAGTACTTC.

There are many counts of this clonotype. The CDR3 protein is CATQWAADEKLFF. Here the CDR3 DNA reads TGTGCCACCCAATGGGCCGCGGATGAAAAACTGTTTTTT. The V gene is TRBV10-3, the J gene TRBJ1-4; D is unclear. Per germline, CDR1 ENHRY and CDR2 SYGVKD. The CDR3 consists of 13 residues. Trimming cost V 10 bases and J 6 bases, with 15 bases left between them.

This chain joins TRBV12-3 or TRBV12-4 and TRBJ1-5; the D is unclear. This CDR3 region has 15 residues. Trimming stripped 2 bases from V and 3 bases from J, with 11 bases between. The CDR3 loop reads CASSLSARPNQPQHF. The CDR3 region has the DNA TGTGCCAGCAGTTTATCGGCCCGCCCCAATCAGCCCCAGCATTTT.

CDR3 in DNA: TGTGCCTGGAGTGTTCAGGGGGCGCTGAGCTATGGCTACACCTTC. Its translation is CAWSVQGALSYGYTF. The chain combines TRBV30 with TRBJ1-2, with 8 bases identical to TRBD1. The V gene's germline CDR1 is GTSNPN and CDR2 SVGIG (reference sequence). V lost 0 bases to trimming and J lost 4 bases; unmatched junction nucleotides: 7. This CDR3 has 15 amino acids.

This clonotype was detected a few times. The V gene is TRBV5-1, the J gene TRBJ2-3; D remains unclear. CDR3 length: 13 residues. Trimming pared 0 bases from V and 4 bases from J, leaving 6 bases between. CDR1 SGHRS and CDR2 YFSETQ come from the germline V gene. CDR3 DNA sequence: TGCGCCAGCAGCTTGGCCTGGGCAGATACGCAGTATTTT. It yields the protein CASSLAWADTQYF.

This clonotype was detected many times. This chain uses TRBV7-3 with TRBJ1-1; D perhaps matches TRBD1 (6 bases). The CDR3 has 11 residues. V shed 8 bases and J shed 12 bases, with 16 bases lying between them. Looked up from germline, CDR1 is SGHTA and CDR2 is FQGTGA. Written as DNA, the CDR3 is TGTGCCAGCGCTCTAGGGGGGCCGCCTTTCTTT. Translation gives CASALGGPPFF.

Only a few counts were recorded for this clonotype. The DNA for the CDR3 is TGCGCCAGCAGCTTCGGGACTGGAGGCTACAATGAGCAGTTCTTC. Translated: CASSFGTGGYNEQFF. This chain connects TRBV5-1 to TRBJ2-1, with D perhaps TRBD2 (6 bases). In germline, CDR1 is SGHRS, CDR2 YFSETQ. The CDR3 covers 15 residues. V gave up 2 bases and J gave up 3 bases, with 12 bases separating them. Based on the CDR3 plus reference TRBV5-1 and TRBJ2-1, the full variable domain is KAGVTQTPRYLIKTRGQQVTLSCSPISGHRSVSWYQQTPGQGLQFLFEYFSETQRNKGNFPGRFSGRQFSNSRSEMNVSTLELGDSALYLCASSFGTGGYNEQFFGPGTRLTVL.

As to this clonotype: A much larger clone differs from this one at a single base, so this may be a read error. The CDR3 here is CVTSLRARAFSEQYF. DNA of the CDR3: TGTGTCACCAGCCTAAGGGCCAGGGCCTTCTCCGAGCAGTACTTC. J is TRBJ2-7 and V is TRBV15; D is possibly TRBD1 (5 bases). This CDR3 comprises 15 residues. Germline loops: CDR1 LNHNV, CDR2 YYDKDF (reference sequence).